This record concerns one T cell receptor beta chain sequence. The antigen is unknown. Germline lookup yields CDR1 MNHEY and CDR2 SMNVEV (reference sequence). The CDR3 loop spans 13 amino acids. V lost 6 bases, J lost 2 bases, and 1 base stayed unmatched. The sample comes from a study of graft-versus-host responses after intestinal transplantation. The study, taken as a whole, reports: Graft-donor T cell macrochimerism coincided with high graft-versus-host to host-versus-graft clonal ratios in allografts.

This table comes from immunoSEQ multiplex PCR, and its TCRdb copy is limited to in-frame clones, with some not included. Of about 12,000 clones listed, approximately 82% are singletons. Sequenced material: PBMCs, taken 120 to 130 days after transplant. The J gene is TRBJ2-3, the V gene TRBV27; 8 nucleotides align to TRBD2. The sequence was collected from a human patient who received an intestinal transplant, so some T cells may come from the graft donor. The CDR3 region has the DNA TGTGCCAGCAGACTAGCGGTCACAGATACGCAGTATTTT. It encodes CASRLAVTDTQYF.